The 15 T cell receptor beta chains in this list originate from one sample, sequenced in a study of blood T cells in healthy people across ages (dated by TCRdb to the mid-2010s). Library prep was done by 5' RACE. Data came from an Illumina HiSeq 2500. A second PCR of roughly 6 to 11 cycles was run with a J-beta primer mix and a sample-barcoded 5' primer. TCRdb ran its own pipeline on the public reads, namely fastp trimming at Q25 and MiXCR clone calling, and kept in-frame beta chains. Duplicate CDR3 protein sequences are folded into a single record with the most common DNA and genes. The sample data list approximately 820,000 distinct CDR3 sequences, and more than 40% of these were observed just once. The top ten hold roughly 18% of the sample. The sequencing sample was made of blood. These TCRs come from a man between 60 and 75 years old in good health.

The chain carries TRBV15 and TRBJ2-5; D remains ambiguous. With 4 bases removed from V and 0 bases from J, the gap between germline ends came to 12 bases. The length of the CDR3 is 15 residues. CDR1 is LNHNV and CDR2 is YYDKDF in the germline V gene (reference sequence). In DNA, the CDR3 is TGTGCCACCAGCACAGAGTTGGCGGACCAAGAGACCCAGTACTTC. It translates to CATSTELADQETQYF.

This clonotype was observed a few times. CDR3 bases: TGTGCCAGCAGCTTAGACGCGGGTAACGCCATTCAGTACTTC. The encoded protein is CASSLDAGNAIQYF. This sequence joins TRBV7-2 and TRBJ2-4; D is perhaps TRBD2 (5 bases). The V and J ends lost 1 base and 9 bases respectively, with 13 bases between them. The CDR3 is made up of 14 amino acids. Germline assignment: CDR1 SGHTA and CDR2 FQGNSA.

This chain joins TRBV20-1 and TRBJ2-3, with unresolved D. Trimming cost V 2 bases and J 0 bases, with 6 bases left between them. The CDR3 extends over 13 amino acids. Germline CDR1 DFQATT, CDR2 SNEGSKA (reference sequence). The DNA of the CDR3 is TGCAGTGCTAGACAGTTTAGCACAGATACGCAGTATTTT. Its protein product is CSARQFSTDTQYF.

Many counts were recorded for this clonotype. This chain uses TRBV2 with TRBJ1-6, with D perhaps matching TRBD1 (6 bases). Trimming stripped 7 bases from V and 7 bases from J, with 14 bases between. The CDR3 is 14 amino acids. CDR1 and CDR2 (germline): SNHLY, FYNNEI. CDR3 coding DNA: TGTGCCAGCACCTTCAGGGGTTGGAATTCACCCCTCCACTTT. Its protein product is CASTFRGWNSPLHF.

The rearrangement joins TRBV9 to TRBJ2-7; 12 nucleotides line up with TRBD2. Per the germline V gene, CDR1 is SGDLS and CDR2 is YYNGEE. V trimming: 4 bases; J trimming: 7 bases; junction bases outside the gene matches: 9. The CDR3 is 15 amino acids. The CDR3 coding sequence is TGTGCCAGCAGCAACCGACTAGCGGGGGTTGGTGAGCAGTACTTC. Its protein is CASSNRLAGVGEQYF.

The J gene is TRBJ2-5, the V gene TRBV5-1, with a possible D match to TRBD1 (6 bases). CDR1 is SGHRS and CDR2 is YFSETQ in the germline V gene. The CDR3 runs to 15 residues. V gave up 0 bases and J gave up 2 bases, with 11 bases separating them. The chain's CDR3 is CASSLAQGLQETQYF. CDR3 coding DNA: TGCGCCAGCAGCTTGGCTCAGGGGCTACAAGAGACCCAGTACTTC. Full variable domain (outside the CDR3, taken from reference TRBV5-1 and TRBJ2-5): KAGVTQTPRYLIKTRGQQVTLSCSPISGHRSVSWYQQTPGQGLQFLFEYFSETQRNKGNFPGRFSGRQFSNSRSEMNVSTLELGDSALYLCASSLAQGLQETQYFGPGTRLLVL.

The chain joins TRBV7-2 to TRBJ2-1, with a tentative D call TRBD1 (6 bases). The germline CDR1 and CDR2 sequences are SGHTA and FQGNSA. V was cut by 4 bases and J by 6 bases, with 19 bases left in between. The CDR3 has 16 residues. CDR3 in amino acids: CASSSTGTLLGNEQFF. For the CDR3, the DNA is TGTGCCAGCAGCTCTACCGGGACACTCCTCGGCAATGAGCAGTTCTTC.

With respect to this clonotype: The junction and the germline gene differ at one end; a read error may be behind it. The chain recombines TRBV15 with TRBJ1-1; the match to TRBD1 covers 7 bases. CDR3 size: 13 residues. CDR1 and CDR2 from the germline V gene are LNHNV and YYDKDF (reference sequence). CDR3 nucleotides: TGTGCCACCAGCGGAGACAGGGTCACTGAAGCTTTCTTT. Translation: CATSGDRVTEAFF.

This clonotype was counted a few times. The rearrangement joins TRBV5-6 to TRBJ1-1, with 7 bases fitting TRBD1. The CDR3 length is 14 residues. Germline loops: CDR1 SGHDT, CDR2 YYEEEE. After removal of 6 bases from V and 4 bases from J, the junction contained 9 bases not matched to a gene. The CDR3 coding sequence is TGTGCCAGCAATTCTCAGGGGGAGGTCACTGAAGCTTTCTTT. Translation gives CASNSQGEVTEAFF.

This clonotype has ten or more counts. The chain has TRBV12-3 or TRBV12-4 and TRBJ1-2; no clear D. CDR3 length: 13 amino acids. V lost 5 bases, J lost 0 bases, and 7 bases lay in between. The CDR3, as DNA: TGTGCCAGCAGTAGCTTTACTAACTATGGCTACACCTTC. Translated: CASSSFTNYGYTF.

This clonotype was detected many times. The chain combines TRBV5-6 with TRBJ2-4, with 12 nucleotides matching TRBD2. Trimming at V came to 4 bases and at J to 6 bases, leaving 8 bases not matched to a gene. This CDR3 spans 16 amino acids. Germline CDR1 SGHDT, CDR2 YYEEEE. The CDR3 DNA sequence: TGTGCCAGCAGCGTGACTAGCGGGGGCCCCGGAAACATTCAGTACTTC. Amino acid sequence: CASSVTSGGPGNIQYF.

This chain uses TRBV5-6 with TRBJ2-1; 7 positions agree with TRBD1. The germline gives CDR1 SGHDT, CDR2 YYEEEE. The CDR3 consists of 16 residues. The J segment lost 2 bases and the V segment lost 3 bases, leaving 8 bases of the junction unmatched. CDR3 loop: CASSSKPGGTYNEQFF. CDR3 in DNA: TGTGCCAGCAGCTCGAAACCAGGGGGAACCTACAATGAGCAGTTCTTC.

This clonotype turned up a few times. The chain has TRBV20-1 and TRBJ1-2; 8 bases line up with TRBD1. J was trimmed by 4 bases and V by 6 bases; bases with no gene match: 13. The CDR3 is made up of 15 amino acids. Germline values: CDR1 DFQATT, CDR2 SNEGSKA (reference sequence). CDR3 amino acids: CSAQPAGQVLYGYTF. The CDR3 region has the DNA TGCAGTGCCCAACCGGCGGGACAGGTCCTCTATGGCTACACCTTC.

The sample holds a few counts of this clonotype. This chain uses TRBV27 with TRBJ1-2, with unresolved D. Between the trimmed V and J ends, which lost 6 bases and 0 bases, there was a span of 8 bases. This CDR3 is built from 13 residues. Germline V lookup: CDR1 MNHEY, CDR2 SMNVEV (reference sequence). CDR3 coding DNA: TGTGCCAGCAGCGTGGGTCCTAACTATGGCTACACCTTC. Translation: CASSVGPNYGYTF.

The chain employs TRBV7-2 and TRBJ2-5, with 14 bases lining up with TRBD2. This CDR3 has 16 amino acids. V was pared by 5 bases and J by 5 bases, with 7 bases of the junction left unmatched. The germline V gene has CDR1 SGHTA and CDR2 FQGNSA. As DNA, the CDR3 is TGTGCCAGCAGCATGACTAGCGGGGGGGCCGGTGAGACCCAGTACTTC. This translates into CASSMTSGGAGETQYF.